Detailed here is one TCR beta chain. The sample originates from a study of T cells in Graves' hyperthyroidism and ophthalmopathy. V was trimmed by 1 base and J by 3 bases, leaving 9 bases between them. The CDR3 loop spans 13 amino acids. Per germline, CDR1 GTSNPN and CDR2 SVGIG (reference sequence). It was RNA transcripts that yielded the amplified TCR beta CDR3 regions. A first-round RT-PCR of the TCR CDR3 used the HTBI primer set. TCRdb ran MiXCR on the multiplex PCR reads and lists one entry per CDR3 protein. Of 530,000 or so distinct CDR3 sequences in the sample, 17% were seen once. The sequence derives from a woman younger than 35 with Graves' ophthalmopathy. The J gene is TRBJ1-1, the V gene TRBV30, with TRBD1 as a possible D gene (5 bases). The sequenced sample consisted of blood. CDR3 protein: CAWSAGEDTEAFF. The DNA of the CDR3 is TGTGCCTGGAGTGCGGGGGAGGACACTGAAGCTTTCTTT. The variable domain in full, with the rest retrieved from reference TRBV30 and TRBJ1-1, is SQTIHQWPATLVQPVGSPLSLECTVEGTSNPNLYWYRQAAGRGLQLLFYSVGIGQISSEVPQNLSASRPQDRQFILSSKKLLLSDSGFYLCAWSAGEDTEAFFGQGTRLTVV.